These 31 T cell receptor beta chains were sequenced from one sample in a study of cytomegalovirus exposure and HLA in healthy donors. A multiplex PCR was run with 60 Vbeta primers and 13 Jbeta primers. TCRdb's table, derived via immunoSEQ multiplex PCR, lists solely in-frame clones and lacks some. The sample yields approximately 95,000 clones, around four fifths seen once. The sample taken for sequencing was PBMCs. The receptor set was obtained from a woman aged 40 to 50 in good health and CMV-seropositive.

CDR3 amino acids: CAWSVPTGLYEQYF. The CDR3 nucleotides are TGTGCCTGGAGTGTCCCGACAGGGCTCTACGAGCAGTACTTC. The V gene is TRBV30, the J gene TRBJ2-7; the match to TRBD1 covers 7 bases. Germline V gene data show CDR1 as GTSNPN and CDR2 as SVGIG (reference sequence). Losses at the gene ends were 0 bases for V and 3 bases for J; bases not matched to a gene: 5. This CDR3 is built from 14 residues.

CDR3 DNA sequence: TGTGCCAGCAGCTTGGCCCGACTAGCGGGGGGCGAGCAGTACTTC. Amino acids: CASSLARLAGGEQYF. This chain connects TRBV5-4 to TRBJ2-7; 13 nucleotides agree with TRBD2. V trimming: 0 bases; J trimming: 6 bases; junction bases outside the gene matches: 3. The CDR3 loop spans 15 amino acids. Per germline, CDR1 SGHNT and CDR2 YYREEE (reference sequence). Looking up the rest from reference TRBV5-4 and TRBJ2-7 gives the full variable domain: ETGVTQSPTHLIKTRGQQVTLRCSSQSGHNTVSWYQQALGQGPQFIFQYYREEENGRGNFPPRFSGLQFPNYSSELNVNALELDDSALYLCASSLARLAGGEQYFGPGTRLTVT.

The J gene is TRBJ1-4, the V gene TRBV11-1; 8 bases align to TRBD1. J gave up 7 bases and V 4 bases, and 8 bases lay outside the gene matches. Germline V gene lookup returns CDR1 SGHAT and CDR2 FQDESV (reference sequence). The CDR3 runs 15 residues. Here the CDR3 reads CASSSGQAVTEKLFF. In nucleotides, the CDR3 is TGTGCCAGCAGCTCGGGACAGGCCGTTACTGAAAAACTGTTTTTT.

This clone was detected only once. The chain combines TRBV6-5 with TRBJ1-2, with a weak D call TRBD1 (6 bases). Trimming shortened V by 7 bases and J by 3 bases, and 18 bases separated the two germline ends. CDR1 and CDR2 (germline): MNHEY, SVGAGI. This CDR3 region has 15 residues. CDR3 protein: CASTREFRGDYGYTF. CDR3 DNA sequence: TGTGCCAGCACGAGGGAATTCAGGGGTGACTATGGCTACACCTTC.

V gene TRBV16 combines with J gene TRBJ1-1; TRBD1 matches at 12 bases. The CDR3 has 16 amino acids. The trim removed 0 bases at V and 3 bases at J, leaving 2 bases unmatched. Germline CDR1 and CDR2: KGHSY and FQNENV. DNA of the CDR3: TGTGCCAGCAGCCAATCGGGACAGGGGGCTTACACTGAAGCTTTCTTT. Protein: CASSQSGQGAYTEAFF. Using reference TRBV16 and TRBJ1-1 for the parts outside the CDR3, the full variable domain is GEEVAQTPKHLVRGEGQKAKLYCAPIKGHSYVFWYQQVLKNEFKFLISFQNENVFDETGMPKERFSAKCLPNSPCSLEIQATKLEDSAVYFCASSQSGQGAYTEAFFGQGTRLTVV.

The gene calls are TRBV4-1 and TRBJ2-1; maybe TRBD2 (6 bases). Germline V lookup: CDR1 MGHRA, CDR2 YSYEKL. The V end lost 1 base, the J end lost 12 bases, and 10 bases lay between the germline ends. The CDR3 is 12 residues long. CDR3 in DNA: TGCGCCAGCAGCCAAGGACTAGAGGGGCAGTTCTTC. Protein: CASSQGLEGQFF.

V is TRBV7-6 and J is TRBJ2-7; maybe TRBD1 (5 bases). The CDR3 runs 14 residues. From germline, CDR1 is SGHVS and CDR2 FNYEAQ. Trimming left V 0 bases short and J 2 bases short, with 8 bases between. The CDR3 spells CASSLAPGPYEQYF. The CDR3 DNA follows: TGTGCCAGCAGCTTAGCCCCAGGGCCCTACGAGCAGTACTTC.

The genes are TRBV5-1 and TRBJ2-5; D possibly corresponds to TRBD1 (5 bases). This CDR3 region has 13 residues. CDR1 and CDR2 from the germline V gene are SGHRS and YFSETQ. Trimming stripped 4 bases from V and 5 bases from J, with 12 bases between. Here the CDR3 DNA reads TGCGCCAGCAGCCCAGGGATCTTGGAGACCCAGTACTTC. Translating it yields CASSPGILETQYF.

Points on this clone: This same CDR3 is encoded by further DNA sequences in the sample. The chain combines TRBV7-2 with TRBJ2-2; 11 bases agree with TRBD2. The CDR3 has 16 amino acids. Germline trimming cut 4 bases from V and 2 bases from J; bases unmatched to any gene: 3. Germline CDR1 reads SGHTA; CDR2 reads FQGNSA. CDR3 protein: CASSSRLAGNTGELFF. The CDR3 DNA follows: TGTGCCAGCAGCTCGAGACTAGCGGGAAACACCGGGGAGCTGTTTTTT.

The genes are TRBV6-1 and TRBJ2-1, with D possibly being TRBD1 (6 bases). The CDR3 sequence is 17 residues long. In germline, CDR1 is MNHNS, CDR2 SASEGT. V lost 2 bases, J lost 2 bases, and 16 bases lay in between. The DNA of the CDR3 is TGTGCCAGCAGTGAAACCTGGGCGGCAGGGGCCTACAATGAGCAGTTCTTC. This translates into CASSETWAAGAYNEQFF.

V is TRBV27 and J is TRBJ2-7; D ambiguous. V was cut by 2 bases and J by 0 bases, with 8 bases left in between. The CDR3 extends over 14 amino acids. CDR1 is MNHEY and CDR2 is SMNVEV in the germline V gene (reference sequence). CDR3 region: CASSLSPGSYEQYF. DNA for the CDR3: TGTGCCAGCAGTTTAAGTCCAGGCTCCTACGAGCAGTACTTC.

This sequence joins TRBV19 and TRBJ2-7; maybe TRBD2 (5 bases). V was shortened by 4 bases and J by 5 bases, with 15 bases between the two germline ends. The CDR3 totals 14 residues. Germline V gene lookup returns CDR1 LNHDA and CDR2 SQIVND (reference sequence). CDR3 amino acids: CASSRGEGMHEQYF. The CDR3 nucleotides are TGTGCCAGTAGTAGGGGAGAGGGCATGCACGAGCAGTACTTC.

The chain recombines TRBV18 with TRBJ2-1; 9 positions match TRBD1. CDR3 length equals 17 residues. The J segment lost 3 bases and the V segment lost 4 bases, leaving 10 bases of the junction unmatched. Germline V lookup: CDR1 KGHSH, CDR2 LQKENI. CDR3 sequence (DNA): TGTGCCAGCTCACTAACCGGGACAGGGCTGCTCTACAATGAGCAGTTCTTC. This translates into CASSLTGTGLLYNEQFF.

This sequence joins TRBV15 and TRBJ1-4; the D gene is possibly TRBD1 (5 bases). The CDR3 has 17 residues. Germline V gene sequence: CDR1 LNHNV, CDR2 YYDKDF (reference sequence). The V end lost 0 bases, the J end lost 0 bases, and 11 bases lay between the germline ends. CDR3 in DNA: TGTGCCACCAGCAGAGATTGGGTCAGGGCAACTAATGAAAAACTGTTTTTT. Translation gives CATSRDWVRATNEKLFF.

The chain carries TRBV5-1 and TRBJ2-2; 8 bases agree with TRBD2. CDR3 length equals 19 residues. With V trimmed by 4 bases and J by 0 bases, 14 bases remained unmatched. Germline assignment: CDR1 SGHRS and CDR2 YFSETQ. The CDR3 sequence: CASSQTASLAGANTGELFF. Here the CDR3 DNA reads TGCGCCAGCAGCCAGACGGCCTCTCTAGCGGGTGCGAACACCGGGGAGCTGTTTTTT.

The chain joins TRBV5-4 to TRBJ1-2, with D possibly being TRBD1 (6 bases). The germline gives CDR1 SGHNT, CDR2 YYREEE (reference sequence). This CDR3 has 17 amino acids. V lost 4 bases and J 8 bases, leaving 27 bases between the germline ends. CDR3 sequence (DNA): TGTGCCAGCAGCCCCCAACCCTCGGCGGGGGGCCCTCGAGGCTACACCTTC. It specifies CASSPQPSAGGPRGYTF.

This chain uses TRBV11-2 with TRBJ1-1; TRBD1 aligns across 10 bases. Germline trimming cut 6 bases from V and 4 bases from J; bases unmatched to any gene: 8. This CDR3 region has 15 residues. Germline-derived CDR1 and CDR2 are SGHAT and FQNNGV. This chain's CDR3 is CASSPTGGVGTEAFF. The CDR3 DNA reads as TGTGCCAGCAGTCCGACAGGGGGCGTGGGCACTGAAGCTTTCTTT.

The rearrangement joins TRBV6-5 to TRBJ2-7; 10 positions match TRBD2. V lost 5 bases to trimming and J lost 1 base; unmatched junction nucleotides: 5. Germline values: CDR1 MNHEY, CDR2 SVGAGI. The CDR3 covers 15 residues. Here the CDR3 DNA reads TGTGCCAGCAGTATATTAGCGGGAGGTTCCTACGAGCAGTACTTC. Residues: CASSILAGGSYEQYF.

In regard to this clone: The sample contains more than one DNA sequence encoding this CDR3. This CDR3 is CASSLVAGMNTEAFF. CDR3 in DNA: TGTGCCAGCAGCTTAGTTGCAGGGATGAACACTGAAGCTTTCTTT. This chain joins TRBV11-2 and TRBJ1-1; the D gene is possibly TRBD1 (5 bases). Deletions cut 1 base from V and 0 bases from J, with 9 bases between. The CDR3 totals 15 residues. The germline gives CDR1 SGHAT, CDR2 FQNNGV.

The V and J genes are TRBV6-1 and TRBJ2-1; perhaps TRBD2 as D (6 bases). The germline V gene has CDR1 MNHNS and CDR2 SASEGT. V was clipped by 7 bases and J by 5 bases, with 18 bases between them. The CDR3 is 15 amino acids. The CDR3 protein is CASTAQIGTHNEQFF. CDR3 bases: TGTGCCAGCACCGCACAAATAGGGACTCACAATGAGCAGTTCTTC.

The rearrangement links TRBV18 to TRBJ2-1, with 8 bases that match TRBD2. V lost 0 bases, J lost 7 bases, and 8 bases stayed unmatched. The CDR3 is made up of 16 amino acids. CDR1 KGHSH and CDR2 LQKENI come from the germline V gene. CDR3 loop: CASSPPGAGETNEQFF. CDR3 nucleotide sequence: TGTGCCAGCTCACCACCTGGAGCGGGAGAGACGAATGAGCAGTTCTTC.

The rearrangement joins TRBV6-5 to TRBJ1-1; D not resolved. The CDR3 is 15 residues long. Trimming removed 0 bases from V and 0 bases from J, with 8 bases in between. CDR1 and CDR2 from the germline V gene are MNHEY and SVGAGI. CDR3 residues: CASSYSPAMNTEAFF. CDR3 in DNA: TGTGCCAGCAGTTACTCACCCGCGATGAACACTGAAGCTTTCTTT.

V usage is TRBV27 and J usage is TRBJ2-7, with 7 nucleotides matching TRBD2. CDR1 and CDR2 (germline): MNHEY, SMNVEV (reference sequence). The trim removed 2 bases at V and 3 bases at J, leaving 4 bases unmatched. The CDR3 has 14 amino acids. The chain's CDR3 is CASSLRGSVYEQYF. CDR3 sequence (DNA): TGTGCCAGCAGTTTACGCGGGAGCGTCTACGAGCAGTACTTC.

The chain joins TRBV5-6 to TRBJ2-5; 7 positions match TRBD1. V was clipped by 5 bases and J by 4 bases; unmatched bases: 8. The CDR3 is made up of 14 amino acids. Germline V gene lookup returns CDR1 SGHDT and CDR2 YYEEEE. CDR3 in amino acids: CASRSGQVIETQYF. The CDR3 DNA is TGTGCCAGCAGATCCGGACAGGTGATAGAGACCCAGTACTTC.

The chain employs TRBV6-5 and TRBJ1-5; 10 bases match TRBD1. V shed 6 bases and J 4 bases; nucleotides not matched to a gene: 6. The germline V gene has CDR1 MNHEY and CDR2 SVGAGI. This CDR3 is built from 15 residues. The CDR3 region is CASRRGQGVNQPQHF. In DNA, the CDR3 is TGTGCCAGCAGACGCGGACAGGGGGTGAATCAGCCCCAGCATTTT.

This clone came up a few times. The chain employs TRBV29-1 and TRBJ1-1; D is perhaps TRBD1 (5 bases). CDR1 and CDR2 from the germline V gene are SQVTM and ANQGSEA. Trimming stripped 7 bases from V and 2 bases from J, with 14 bases between. The CDR3 sequence is 13 residues long. CDR3 sequence: CSGTWGPNTEAFF. CDR3 nucleotide sequence: TGCAGCGGTACCTGGGGCCCTAACACTGAAGCTTTCTTT.

This clone was picked up a small number of times. J is TRBJ1-4 and V is TRBV5-4, with TRBD1 matching over 10 bases. Trimming removed 4 bases from V and 2 bases from J; junction bases left unmatched: 2. The CDR3 consists of 15 residues. CDR1 SGHNT and CDR2 YYREEE come from the germline V gene (reference sequence). CDR3 bases: TGTGCCAGCAGCACGGGACAGGGGACTAATGAAAAACTGTTTTTT. Translated, it gives CASSTGQGTNEKLFF.

The CDR3 loop is CATSSGSTGEQFF. In DNA form, the CDR3 reads TGTGCCACCTCTAGCGGGAGTACGGGTGAGCAGTTCTTC. The gene calls are TRBV5-6 and TRBJ2-1; 10 nucleotides agree with TRBD2. This CDR3 contains 13 residues. Germline trimming cut 9 bases from V and 9 bases from J; bases unmatched to any gene: 9. CDR1 and CDR2 (germline): SGHDT, YYEEEE. Supplemented by reference TRBV5-6 and TRBJ2-1, the full variable domain reads DAGVTQSPTHLIKTRGQQVTLRCSPKSGHDTVSWYQQALGQGPQFIFQYYEEEERQRGNFPDRFSGHQFPNYSSELNVNALLLGDSALYLCATSSGSTGEQFFGPGTRLTVL.

This clone was picked up a small number of times. This rearrangement joins TRBV28 to TRBJ2-7, with 7 bases lining up with TRBD1. There are 17 residues in the CDR3. The V and J ends lost 6 bases and 4 bases, in that order; junction bases with no gene match: 18. Germline V CDR1 and CDR2: MDHEN, SYDVKM. The CDR3 nucleotides read TGTGCCAGCAGCCGAAACGACAGGGTTCTTCCTACGTACGAGCAGTACTTC. This encodes CASSRNDRVLPTYEQYF.

Comment on this clone: The identical CDR3 is also encoded by other nucleotide sequences in the sample. This chain joins TRBV6-1 and TRBJ1-5; 8 bases map to TRBD1. Germline V gives CDR1 MNHNS, CDR2 SASEGT. V was clipped by 5 bases and J by 0 bases; unmatched bases: 3. CDR3 length equals 15 residues. This CDR3 is CASSPTGGSNQPQHF. In DNA, the CDR3 is TGTGCCAGCAGTCCAACAGGGGGTAGCAATCAGCCCCAGCATTTT.

Here the CDR3 DNA reads TGTGCCAGTAGTTATCCCGGGCCAGCGGCCGGGGAGCTGTTTTTT. This translates into CASSYPGPAAGELFF. This rearrangement joins TRBV19 to TRBJ2-2; perhaps TRBD2 as D (5 bases). V dropped 5 bases and J dropped 6 bases, with 16 bases sitting between them. Germline lookup yields CDR1 LNHDA and CDR2 SQIVND (reference sequence). This CDR3 region has 15 residues.